A selection of T cell receptor beta chains follows, all from one sample in a study of long-term antiretroviral therapy in people with HIV. This table comes from immunoSEQ multiplex PCR, and its TCRdb copy is limited to in-frame clones, with some not included. The sample has tens of thousands of clones; roughly 82% are singletons. The input for sequencing was unsorted PBMCs, taken 0.3 years after starting antiretroviral therapy. Source of these receptors: a man aged 18 to 30 with HIV. Both conserved end residues are part of each CDR3. A D gene is named only where the DNA matches it firmly. The size entry is marked missing in some rows and otherwise reads once, few, many or a size class.

j_call: TRBJ2-2; v_call: TRBV28; d_call: NA; clone_size: NA; cdr3_length: 14; cdr3_nt: TGTGCCAGCAGTTTGGGGACTTACACCGGGGAGCTGTTTTTT; cdr3_aa: CASSLGTYTGELFF
j_call: TRBJ2-1; v_call: TRBV27; d_call: NA; clone_size: NA; cdr3_length: 15; cdr3_nt: TGTGCCAGCAGTCCAGGCCCTGCCCCCTACAATGAGCAGTTCTTC; cdr3_aa: CASSPGPAPYNEQFF
j_call: TRBJ1-5; v_call: TRBV6-1; d_call: TRBD1; clone_size: NA; cdr3_length: 16; cdr3_nt: TGTGCCAGCAGTGAATTCGCAGGGGGAGGAGGTCAGCCCCAGCATTTT; cdr3_aa: CASSEFAGGGGQPQHF
j_call: TRBJ2-7; v_call: TRBV7-2; d_call: TRBD1; clone_size: NA; cdr3_length: 19; cdr3_nt: TGTGCCAGCAGCTTAGTGGGGGACAGGGAAAAGAAAAGCTCCTACGAGCAGTACTTC; cdr3_aa: CASSLVGDREKKSSYEQYF
j_call: TRBJ1-5; v_call: TRBV7-8; d_call: TRBD1; clone_size: NA; cdr3_length: 15; cdr3_nt: TGTGCCAGCAGCCCGGGACAGGGGGGCAATCAGCCCCAGCATTTT; cdr3_aa: CASSPGQGGNQPQHF
j_call: TRBJ2-4; v_call: TRBV2; d_call: NA; clone_size: NA; cdr3_length: 22; cdr3_nt: TGTGCCAGCAGTGAACGGTATCCCTCGCTCCCCTTACCCCAGTCCGCCAAAAACATTCAGTACTTC; cdr3_aa: CASSERYPSLPLPQSAKNIQYF
j_call: TRBJ2-7; v_call: TRBV30; d_call: NA; clone_size: NA; cdr3_length: 13; cdr3_nt: TGTGCCTGGAGTCCTGGTGGTTCCTACGAGCAGTACTTC; cdr3_aa: CAWSPGGSYEQYF
j_call: TRBJ2-5; v_call: TRBV5-1; d_call: NA; clone_size: once; cdr3_length: 14; cdr3_nt: TGCGCCAGCAGCTTGCAGCGGATCCAGGAGACCCAGTACTTC; cdr3_aa: CASSLQRIQETQYF
j_call: TRBJ2-1; v_call: TRBV7-9; d_call: TRBD1; clone_size: NA; cdr3_length: 15; cdr3_nt: TGTGCCAGCAGGGGGGACAGGCGGAGGGCCAATGAGCAGTTCTTC; cdr3_aa: CASRGDRRRANEQFF
j_call: TRBJ2-2; v_call: TRBV7-3; d_call: TRBD1; clone_size: NA; cdr3_length: 18; cdr3_nt: TGTGCCAGCAGCCCGGGACAGGGGGCCGGGGGTAACACCGGGGAGCTGTTTTTT; cdr3_aa: CASSPGQGAGGNTGELFF
j_call: TRBJ2-3; v_call: TRBV5-6; d_call: TRBD2; clone_size: NA; cdr3_length: 15; cdr3_nt: TGTGCCAGCAGCTTGCGAGCGGGGGGCACAGATACGCAGTATTTT; cdr3_aa: CASSLRAGGTDTQYF
j_call: TRBJ2-7; v_call: TRBV6-1; d_call: TRBD1; clone_size: NA; cdr3_length: 13; cdr3_nt: TGTGCCAGCAGTGATACAGGGGTCTACGAGCAGTACTTC; cdr3_aa: CASSDTGVYEQYF
j_call: TRBJ2-1; v_call: TRBV11-2; d_call: TRBD2; clone_size: NA; cdr3_length: 15; cdr3_nt: TGTGCCAGCAGTTCAACCGGGACGGGACTACGGGAGCAGTTCTTC; cdr3_aa: CASSSTGTGLREQFF
j_call: TRBJ1-1; v_call: TRBV30; d_call: NA; clone_size: NA; cdr3_length: 13; cdr3_nt: TGTGCCTGGTCTTTTCGGGTCGGCACTGAAGCTTTCTTT; cdr3_aa: CAWSFRVGTEAFF
j_call: TRBJ1-6; v_call: TRBV2; d_call: NA; clone_size: NA; cdr3_length: 16; cdr3_nt: TGTGCCAGCAGTCAACTCTACCCCGCTAAACATTCACCCCTCCACTTT; cdr3_aa: CASSQLYPAKHSPLHF
j_call: TRBJ2-7; v_call: TRBV18; d_call: TRBD1; clone_size: NA; cdr3_length: 17; cdr3_nt: TGTGCCAGCTCACCTGCGACATGGGGCAGGGGGCCCAGTGAGCAGTACTTC; cdr3_aa: CASSPATWGRGPSEQYF
j_call: TRBJ1-2; v_call: TRBV19; d_call: NA; clone_size: NA; cdr3_length: 14; cdr3_nt: TGTGCCAGTAGTATAGACCGGGGGGCCCCTGGCTACACCTTC; cdr3_aa: CASSIDRGAPGYTF
j_call: TRBJ1-3; v_call: TRBV5-1; d_call: NA; clone_size: NA; cdr3_length: 14; cdr3_nt: TGCGCCAGCAGCTTTTCCGGGCGTGGAAACACCATATATTTT; cdr3_aa: CASSFSGRGNTIYF
j_call: TRBJ2-7; v_call: TRBV2; d_call: TRBD1; clone_size: NA; cdr3_length: 14; cdr3_nt: TGTGCCAGCAGTCCGACAGGGGGCATCTACGAGCAGTACTTC; cdr3_aa: CASSPTGGIYEQYF
j_call: TRBJ2-1; v_call: TRBV6-1; d_call: TRBD1; clone_size: NA; cdr3_length: 16; cdr3_nt: TGTGCCAGCAGTGAATATAGAGGGGGCATCGACAATGAGCAGTTCTTC; cdr3_aa: CASSEYRGGIDNEQFF
j_call: TRBJ1-2; v_call: TRBV4-1; d_call: NA; clone_size: few; cdr3_length: 16; cdr3_nt: TGCGCCAGCAGCCAGACCCTTGGGCGAATGGAGGATGGCTACACCTTC; cdr3_aa: CASSQTLGRMEDGYTF
j_call: TRBJ2-5; v_call: TRBV10-3; d_call: TRBD2; clone_size: NA; cdr3_length: 15; cdr3_nt: TGTGCCATCAGCCCACAGAGGCTAGCGGGGGAGACCCAGTACTTC; cdr3_aa: CAISPQRLAGETQYF
j_call: TRBJ2-1; v_call: TRBV4-2; d_call: NA; clone_size: NA; cdr3_length: 13; cdr3_nt: TGTGCCAGCAGCCTCGAGGGATACAATGAGCAGTTCTTC; cdr3_aa: CASSLEGYNEQFF
j_call: TRBJ1-1; v_call: TRBV2; d_call: NA; clone_size: NA; cdr3_length: 15; cdr3_nt: TGTGCCAGCAGTGCCCCAATGGGATTTTACACTGAAGCTTTCTTT; cdr3_aa: CASSAPMGFYTEAFF
j_call: TRBJ1-3; v_call: TRBV19; d_call: NA; clone_size: few; cdr3_length: 14; cdr3_nt: TGTGCCAGTAGAACGAGCTTCTCTGGAAACACCATATATTTT; cdr3_aa: CASRTSFSGNTIYF
j_call: TRBJ2-7; v_call: TRBV27; d_call: TRBD1; clone_size: NA; cdr3_length: 13; cdr3_nt: TGTGCCAGCAGTCTTGGACAGGGGGACGAGCAGTACTTC; cdr3_aa: CASSLGQGDEQYF
j_call: TRBJ1-3; v_call: TRBV7-6; d_call: TRBD1; clone_size: few; cdr3_length: 14; cdr3_nt: TGTGCCAGCAGCAGGACAGGGGTCGGAAACACCATATATTTT; cdr3_aa: CASSRTGVGNTIYF
j_call: TRBJ1-4; v_call: TRBV11-2; d_call: NA; clone_size: once; cdr3_length: 15; cdr3_nt: TGTGCCAGCAGCTTAGTGGTGGGATTCAATGAAAAACTGTTTTTT; cdr3_aa: CASSLVVGFNEKLFF
j_call: TRBJ1-3; v_call: TRBV5-1; d_call: NA; clone_size: NA; cdr3_length: 13; cdr3_nt: TGCGCCAGCCTTCTAAAACCTGGAAACACCATATATTTT; cdr3_aa: CASLLKPGNTIYF
j_call: TRBJ1-4; v_call: TRBV7-8; d_call: TRBD1; clone_size: NA; cdr3_length: 16; cdr3_nt: TGTGCCAGCAGCTTCGGTCGGACAGGCAATAATGAAAAACTGTTTTTT; cdr3_aa: CASSFGRTGNNEKLFF